What follows is one T cell receptor (beta chain) and its context. Its antigen is unidentified. This table comes from immunoSEQ multiplex PCR, and its TCRdb copy is limited to in-frame clones, with some not included. The sample records around 4,100 clones, 77% being singletons. Per germline, CDR1 MDHEN and CDR2 SYDVKM. With 4 bases clipped from V and 9 bases from J, the junction kept 8 bases outside the gene matches. CDR3 length equals 15 residues. Resections took place in Japan or China from the mid-2010s to the late 2010s. Each case's diagnosis was confirmed by two pathologists on H&E. The data originate from a study of immune evolution from preneoplasia to lung adenocarcinoma. Study results and caveats: Normal lung had highest clonality; later lesions appeared denser, more diverse. Normal lung had the highest top T cell clone frequencies.

The chain links TRBV28 to TRBJ1-6; 8 nucleotides line up with TRBD1. This TCR derives from a person aged 60 to 80 with lung adenocarcinoma. Sequencing was done on a sample of FFPE adjacent normal lung tissue. The CDR3 nucleotides are TGTGCCAGCAGTTCTCAGACAGGGGAGATTTCACCCCTCCACTTT. This gives the protein CASSSQTGEISPLHF.